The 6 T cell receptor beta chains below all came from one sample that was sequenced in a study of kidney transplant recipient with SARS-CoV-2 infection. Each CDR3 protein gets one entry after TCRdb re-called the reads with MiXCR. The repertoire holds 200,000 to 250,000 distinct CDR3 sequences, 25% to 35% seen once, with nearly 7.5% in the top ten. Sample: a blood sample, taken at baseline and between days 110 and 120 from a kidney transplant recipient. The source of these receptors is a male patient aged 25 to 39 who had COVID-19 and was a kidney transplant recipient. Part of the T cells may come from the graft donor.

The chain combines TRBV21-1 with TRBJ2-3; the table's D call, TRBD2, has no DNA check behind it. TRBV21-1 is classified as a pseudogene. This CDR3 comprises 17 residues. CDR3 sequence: CASRYVLATVTQDTQYF. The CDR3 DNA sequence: TGTGCCAGCAGATACGTTCTAGCTACAGTCACGCAAGATACGCAGTATTTT.

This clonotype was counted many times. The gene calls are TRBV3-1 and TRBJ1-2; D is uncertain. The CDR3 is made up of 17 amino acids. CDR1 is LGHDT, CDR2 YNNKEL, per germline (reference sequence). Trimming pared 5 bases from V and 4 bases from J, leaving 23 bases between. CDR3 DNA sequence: TGTGCCAGCAGCAGAATAGCCACCCTTCGAAAGACCTATGGCTACACCTTC. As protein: CASSRIATLRKTYGYTF.

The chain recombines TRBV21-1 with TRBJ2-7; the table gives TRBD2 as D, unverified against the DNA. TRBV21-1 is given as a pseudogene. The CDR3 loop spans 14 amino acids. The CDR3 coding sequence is TGTGCCTGCAGCCGGGCCCAGGCTGGCTACGAGCAGTACTTC. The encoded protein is CACSRAQAGYEQYF.

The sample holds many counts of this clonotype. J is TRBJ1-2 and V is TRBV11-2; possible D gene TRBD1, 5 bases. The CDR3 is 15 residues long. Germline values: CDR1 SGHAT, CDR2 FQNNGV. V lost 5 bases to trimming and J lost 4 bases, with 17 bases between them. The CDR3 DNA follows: TGTGCCAGCAGCCCGGTCGCGAGGGGTGGCTATGGCTACACCTTC. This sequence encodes CASSPVARGGYGYTF.

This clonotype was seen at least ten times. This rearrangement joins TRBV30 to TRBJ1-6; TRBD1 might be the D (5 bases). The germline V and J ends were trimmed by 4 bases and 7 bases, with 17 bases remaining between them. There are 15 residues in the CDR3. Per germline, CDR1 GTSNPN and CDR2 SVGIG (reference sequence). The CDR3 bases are TGTGCCTGGACTCAAGACACACGGGACAATTCACCCCTCCACTTT. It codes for CAWTQDTRDNSPLHF.

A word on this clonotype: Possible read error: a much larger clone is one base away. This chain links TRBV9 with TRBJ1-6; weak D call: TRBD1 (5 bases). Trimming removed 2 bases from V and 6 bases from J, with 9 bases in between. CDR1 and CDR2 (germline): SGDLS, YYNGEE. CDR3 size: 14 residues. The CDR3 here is CASSVGRGNSPLHF. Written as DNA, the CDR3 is TGTGCCAGCAGCGTGGGACGGGGTAATTCACCCCTCCACTTT.